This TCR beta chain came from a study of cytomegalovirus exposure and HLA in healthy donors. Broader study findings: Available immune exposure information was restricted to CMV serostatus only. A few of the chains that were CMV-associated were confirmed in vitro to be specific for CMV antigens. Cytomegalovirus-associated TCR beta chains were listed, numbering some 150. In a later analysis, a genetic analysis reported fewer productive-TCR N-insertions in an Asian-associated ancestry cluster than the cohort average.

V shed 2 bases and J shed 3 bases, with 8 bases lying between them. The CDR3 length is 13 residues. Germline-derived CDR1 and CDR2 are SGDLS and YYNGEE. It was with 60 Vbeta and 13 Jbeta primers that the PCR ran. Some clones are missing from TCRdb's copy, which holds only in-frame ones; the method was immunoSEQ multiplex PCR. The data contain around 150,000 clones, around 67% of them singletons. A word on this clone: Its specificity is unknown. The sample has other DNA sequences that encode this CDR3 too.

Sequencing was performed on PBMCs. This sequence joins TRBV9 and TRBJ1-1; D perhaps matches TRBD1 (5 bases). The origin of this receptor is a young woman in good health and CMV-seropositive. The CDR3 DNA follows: TGTGCCAGCAGCGTTGGAGGGGACACTGAAGCTTTCTTT. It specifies CASSVGGDTEAFF.